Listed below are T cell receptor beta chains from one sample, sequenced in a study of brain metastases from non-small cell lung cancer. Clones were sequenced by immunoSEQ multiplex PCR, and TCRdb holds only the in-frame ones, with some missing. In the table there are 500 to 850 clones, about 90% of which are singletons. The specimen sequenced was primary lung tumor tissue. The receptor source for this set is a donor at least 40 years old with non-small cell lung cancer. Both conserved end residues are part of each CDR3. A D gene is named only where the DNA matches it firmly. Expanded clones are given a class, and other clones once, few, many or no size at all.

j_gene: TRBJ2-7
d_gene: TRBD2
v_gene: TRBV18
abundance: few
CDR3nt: TGTGCCAGCTCGTACGCCGGGACTAGCGGACCTAGCTCCTACGAGCAGTACTTC
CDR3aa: CASSYAGTSGPSSYEQYF

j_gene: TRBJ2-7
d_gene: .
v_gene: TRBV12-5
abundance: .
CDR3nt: TGTGCTTCAAACCGGGATAACCCTCTCGAGCAGTACTTC
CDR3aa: CASNRDNPLEQYF

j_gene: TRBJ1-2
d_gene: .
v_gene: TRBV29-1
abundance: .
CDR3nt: TGCAGCGTTGAAGTCCCGGGTGGCTACACCTTC
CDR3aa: CSVEVPGGYTF

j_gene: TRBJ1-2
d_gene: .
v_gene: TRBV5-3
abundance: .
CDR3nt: TGTGCCAGAAGCCGGGTCTCCTATGGCTACACCTTC
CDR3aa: CARSRVSYGYTF

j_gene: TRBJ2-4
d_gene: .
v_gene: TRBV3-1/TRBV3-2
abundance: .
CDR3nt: TGTGCCAGCAGCCCCGAAGCTCCCATTTGCAGAAAAAACATTCAGTACTTC
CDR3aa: CASSPEAPICRKNIQYF

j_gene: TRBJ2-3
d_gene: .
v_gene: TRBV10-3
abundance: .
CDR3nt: TGTGCCATCAGTGAGTCCGTAGATGCAGATACGCAGTATTTT
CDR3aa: CAISESVDADTQYF

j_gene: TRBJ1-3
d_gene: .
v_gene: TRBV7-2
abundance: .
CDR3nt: TGTGCCAGCAGCTTAGGGGGCGCGTCGGGAAACACCATATATTTT
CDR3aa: CASSLGGASGNTIYF

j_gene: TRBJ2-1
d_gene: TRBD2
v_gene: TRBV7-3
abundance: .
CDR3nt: TGTGCCAGCAGCTTTTCCGGGACTAGCGGACCCTACAATGAGCAGTTCTTC
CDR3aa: CASSFSGTSGPYNEQFF